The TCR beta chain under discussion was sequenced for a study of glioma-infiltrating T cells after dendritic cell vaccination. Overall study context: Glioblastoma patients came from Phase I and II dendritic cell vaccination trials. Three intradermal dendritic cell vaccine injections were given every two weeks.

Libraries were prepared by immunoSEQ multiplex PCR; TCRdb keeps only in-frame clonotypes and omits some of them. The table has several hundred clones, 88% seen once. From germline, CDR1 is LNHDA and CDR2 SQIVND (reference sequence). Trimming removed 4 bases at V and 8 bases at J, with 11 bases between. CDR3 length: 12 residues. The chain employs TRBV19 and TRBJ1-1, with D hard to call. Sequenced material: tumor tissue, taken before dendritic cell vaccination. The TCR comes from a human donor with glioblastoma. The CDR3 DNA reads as TGTGCCAGTAGTAGGGGAGCGGCGGAAGCTTTCTTT. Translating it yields CASSRGAAEAFF.